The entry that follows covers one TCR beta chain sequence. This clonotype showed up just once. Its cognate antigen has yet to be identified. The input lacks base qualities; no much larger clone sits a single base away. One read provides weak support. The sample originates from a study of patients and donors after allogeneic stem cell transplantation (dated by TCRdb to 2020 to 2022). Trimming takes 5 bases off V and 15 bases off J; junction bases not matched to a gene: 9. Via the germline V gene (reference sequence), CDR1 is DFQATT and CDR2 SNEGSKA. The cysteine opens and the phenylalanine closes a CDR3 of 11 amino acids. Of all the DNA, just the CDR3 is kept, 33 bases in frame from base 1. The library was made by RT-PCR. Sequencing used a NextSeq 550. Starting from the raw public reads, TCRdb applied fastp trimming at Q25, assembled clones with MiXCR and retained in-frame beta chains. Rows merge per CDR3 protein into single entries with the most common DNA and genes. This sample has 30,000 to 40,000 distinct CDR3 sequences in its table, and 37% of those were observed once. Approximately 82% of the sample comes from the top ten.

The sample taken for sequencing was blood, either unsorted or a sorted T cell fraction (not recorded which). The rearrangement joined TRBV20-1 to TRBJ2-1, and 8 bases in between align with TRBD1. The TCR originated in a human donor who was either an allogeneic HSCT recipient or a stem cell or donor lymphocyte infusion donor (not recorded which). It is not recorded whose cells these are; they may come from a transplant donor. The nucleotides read TGCAGTGCTTCGGGGACAGGAAGGCTGTTCTTC. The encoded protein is CSASGTGRLFF.